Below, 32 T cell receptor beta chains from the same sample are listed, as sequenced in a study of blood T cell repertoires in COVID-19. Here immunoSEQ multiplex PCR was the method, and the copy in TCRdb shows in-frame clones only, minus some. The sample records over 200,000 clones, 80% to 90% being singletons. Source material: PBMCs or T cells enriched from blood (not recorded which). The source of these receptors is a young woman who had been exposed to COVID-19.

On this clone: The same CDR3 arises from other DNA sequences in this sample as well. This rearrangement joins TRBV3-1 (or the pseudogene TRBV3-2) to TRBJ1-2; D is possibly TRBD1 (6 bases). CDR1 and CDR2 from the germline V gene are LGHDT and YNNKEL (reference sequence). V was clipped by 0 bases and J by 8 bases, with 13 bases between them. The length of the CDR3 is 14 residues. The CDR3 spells CASSQDLGGRGYTF. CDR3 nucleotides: TGTGCCAGCAGCCAAGATTTAGGGGGACGCGGCTACACCTTC.

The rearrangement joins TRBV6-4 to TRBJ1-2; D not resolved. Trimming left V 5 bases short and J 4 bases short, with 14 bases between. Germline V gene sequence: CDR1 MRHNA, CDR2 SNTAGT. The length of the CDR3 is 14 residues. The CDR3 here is CASSPHEGPYGYTF. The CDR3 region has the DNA TGTGCCAGCAGTCCCCACGAGGGTCCCTATGGCTACACCTTC.

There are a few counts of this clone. CDR3 sequence reads: CASTKEGHWSTEAFF. CDR3 DNA sequence: TGTGCCAGCACCAAAGAGGGACACTGGAGCACTGAAGCTTTCTTT. The chain has TRBV11-3 and TRBJ1-1; a possible D gene is TRBD1 (6 bases). Trimming cost V 7 bases and J 4 bases, with 19 bases left between them. Germline values: CDR1 SGHNT, CDR2 YENEEA. The CDR3 covers 15 residues.

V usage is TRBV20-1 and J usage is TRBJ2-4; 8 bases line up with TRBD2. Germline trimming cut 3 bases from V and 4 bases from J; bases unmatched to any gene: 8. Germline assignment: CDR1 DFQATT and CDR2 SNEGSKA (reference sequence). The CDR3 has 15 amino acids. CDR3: CSASWALAGKNIQYF. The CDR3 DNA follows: TGCAGTGCTAGTTGGGCGTTAGCGGGGAAAAACATTCAGTACTTC.

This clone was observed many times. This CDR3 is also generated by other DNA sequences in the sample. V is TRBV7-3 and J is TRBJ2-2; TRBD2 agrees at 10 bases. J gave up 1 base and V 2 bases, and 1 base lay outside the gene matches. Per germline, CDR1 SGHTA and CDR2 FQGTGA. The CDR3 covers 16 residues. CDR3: CASSLASGGNTGELFF. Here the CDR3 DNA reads TGTGCCAGCAGCTTAGCTAGCGGGGGGAACACCGGGGAGCTGTTTTTT.

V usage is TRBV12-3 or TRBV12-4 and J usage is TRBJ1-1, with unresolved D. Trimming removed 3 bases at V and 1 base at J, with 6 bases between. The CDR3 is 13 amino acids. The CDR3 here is CASSFRRNTEAFF. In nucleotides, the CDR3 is TGTGCCAGCAGTTTCCGTCGGAACACTGAAGCTTTCTTT.

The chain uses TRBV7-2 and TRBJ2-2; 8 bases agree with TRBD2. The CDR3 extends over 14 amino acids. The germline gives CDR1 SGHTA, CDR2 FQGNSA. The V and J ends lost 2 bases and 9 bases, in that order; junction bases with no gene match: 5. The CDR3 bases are TGTGCCAGCAGCTTACGGCGGGGGGCCCGGGAGCTGTTTTTT. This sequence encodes CASSLRRGARELFF.

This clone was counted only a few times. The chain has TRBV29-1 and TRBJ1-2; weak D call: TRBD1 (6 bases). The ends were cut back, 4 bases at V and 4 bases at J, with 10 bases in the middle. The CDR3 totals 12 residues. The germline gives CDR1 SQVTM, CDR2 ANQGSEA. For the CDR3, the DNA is TGCAGCGTTGCAGGGGCCGGCTATGGCTACACCTTC. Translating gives CSVAGAGYGYTF.

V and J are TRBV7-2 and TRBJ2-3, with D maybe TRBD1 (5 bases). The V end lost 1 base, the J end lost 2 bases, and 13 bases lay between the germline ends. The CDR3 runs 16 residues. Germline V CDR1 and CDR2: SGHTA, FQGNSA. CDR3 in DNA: TGTGCCAGCAGCTTAGGGGTGGGGCCCCTCACAGATACGCAGTATTTT. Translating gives CASSLGVGPLTDTQYF.

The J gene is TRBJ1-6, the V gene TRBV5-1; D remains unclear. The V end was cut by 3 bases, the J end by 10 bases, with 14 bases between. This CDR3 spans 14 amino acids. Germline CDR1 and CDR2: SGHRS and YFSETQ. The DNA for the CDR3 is TGCGCCAGCAGCTCCATAGGGAGAGACTCACCCCTCCACTTT. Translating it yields CASSSIGRDSPLHF.

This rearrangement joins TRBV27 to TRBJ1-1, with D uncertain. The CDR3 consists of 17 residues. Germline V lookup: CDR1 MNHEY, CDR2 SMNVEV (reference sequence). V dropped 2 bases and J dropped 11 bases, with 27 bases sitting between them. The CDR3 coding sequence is TGTGCCAGCAGTTTACGTTGGGGAGGGTTGCGTTTTACGGCGGCTTTCTTT. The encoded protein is CASSLRWGGLRFTAAFF.

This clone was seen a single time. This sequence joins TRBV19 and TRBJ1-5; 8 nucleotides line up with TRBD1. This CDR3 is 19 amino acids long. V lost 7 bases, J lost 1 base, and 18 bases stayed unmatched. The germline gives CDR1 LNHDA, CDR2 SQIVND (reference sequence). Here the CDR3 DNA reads TGTGCCAGTACCCCCCTGGGCAGGGGGCCCGAAGCGAGCAATCAGCCCCAGCATTTT. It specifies CASTPLGRGPEASNQPQHF.

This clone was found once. CDR3 DNA: TGTGCCAGCAGCTTGGGACTAGCGCATAGCTCCTACAATGAGCAGTTCTTC. Translation gives CASSLGLAHSSYNEQFF. The rearrangement links TRBV5-4 to TRBJ2-1; 8 bases are a match to TRBD2. Unmatched junction bases numbered 5, after V lost 0 bases and J lost 0 bases. Per germline, CDR1 SGHNT and CDR2 YYREEE (reference sequence). The CDR3 is 17 amino acids.

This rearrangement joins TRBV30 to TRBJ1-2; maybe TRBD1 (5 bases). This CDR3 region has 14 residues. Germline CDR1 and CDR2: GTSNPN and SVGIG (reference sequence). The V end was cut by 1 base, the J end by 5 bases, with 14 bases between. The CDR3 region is CAWSGAGGDYGYTF. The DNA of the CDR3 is TGTGCCTGGAGTGGAGCAGGAGGGGATTATGGCTACACCTTC.

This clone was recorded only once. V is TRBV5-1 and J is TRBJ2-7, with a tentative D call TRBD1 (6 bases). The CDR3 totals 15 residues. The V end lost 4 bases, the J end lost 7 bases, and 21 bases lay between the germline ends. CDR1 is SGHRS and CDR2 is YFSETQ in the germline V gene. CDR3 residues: CASSVGASLYEEQYF. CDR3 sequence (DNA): TGCGCCAGCAGCGTGGGGGCCTCTCTCTACGAAGAGCAGTACTTC.

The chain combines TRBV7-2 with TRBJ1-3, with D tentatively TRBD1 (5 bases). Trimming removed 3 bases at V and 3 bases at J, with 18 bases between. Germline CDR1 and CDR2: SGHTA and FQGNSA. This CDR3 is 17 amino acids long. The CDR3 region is CASSFSGALFRGNTIYF. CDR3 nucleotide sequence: TGTGCCAGCAGCTTTAGCGGGGCTCTTTTTCGTGGAAACACCATATATTTT.

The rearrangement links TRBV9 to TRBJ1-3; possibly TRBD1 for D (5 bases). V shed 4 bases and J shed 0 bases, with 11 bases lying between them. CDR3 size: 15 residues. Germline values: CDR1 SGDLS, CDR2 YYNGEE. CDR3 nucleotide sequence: TGTGCCAGCAGCCCCGGGGGGGTCTCTGGAAACACCATATATTTT. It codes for CASSPGGVSGNTIYF.

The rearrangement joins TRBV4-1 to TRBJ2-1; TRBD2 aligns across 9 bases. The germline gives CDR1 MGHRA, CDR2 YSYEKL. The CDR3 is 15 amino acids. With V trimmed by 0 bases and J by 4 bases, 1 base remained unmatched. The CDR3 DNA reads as TGCGCCAGCAGCCAAGATGCGGGGGGGTACAATGAGCAGTTCTTC. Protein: CASSQDAGGYNEQFF.

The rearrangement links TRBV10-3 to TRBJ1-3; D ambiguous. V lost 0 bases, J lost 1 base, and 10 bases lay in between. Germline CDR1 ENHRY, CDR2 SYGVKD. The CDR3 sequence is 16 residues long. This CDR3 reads CAISESVVRSGNTIYF. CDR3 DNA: TGTGCCATCAGTGAGTCGGTTGTTCGGTCTGGAAACACCATATATTTT.

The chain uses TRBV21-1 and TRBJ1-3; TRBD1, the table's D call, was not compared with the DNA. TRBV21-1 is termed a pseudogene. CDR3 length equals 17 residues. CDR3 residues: CASSKGTGAISGNTIYF. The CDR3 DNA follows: TGTGCCAGCAGCAAGGGAACAGGGGCCATCTCTGGAAACACCATATATTTT.

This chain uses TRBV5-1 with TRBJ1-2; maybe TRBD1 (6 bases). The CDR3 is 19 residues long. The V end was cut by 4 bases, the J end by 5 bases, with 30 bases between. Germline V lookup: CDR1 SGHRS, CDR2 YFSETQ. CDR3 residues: CASSLGAGSGTYGEYGYTF. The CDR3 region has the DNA TGCGCCAGCAGCCTGGGGGCCGGGTCCGGGACATACGGGGAATATGGCTACACCTTC.

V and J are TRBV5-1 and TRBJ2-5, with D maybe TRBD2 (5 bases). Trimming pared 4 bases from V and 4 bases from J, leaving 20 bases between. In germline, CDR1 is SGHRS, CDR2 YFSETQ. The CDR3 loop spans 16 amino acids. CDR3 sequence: CASSAGGFGSVETQYF. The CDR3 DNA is TGCGCCAGCAGCGCGGGCGGGTTCGGGTCAGTAGAGACCCAGTACTTC.

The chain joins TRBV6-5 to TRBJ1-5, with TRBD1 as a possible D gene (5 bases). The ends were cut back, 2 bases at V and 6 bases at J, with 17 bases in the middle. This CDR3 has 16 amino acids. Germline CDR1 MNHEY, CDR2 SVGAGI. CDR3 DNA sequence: TGTGCCAGCAGTTACGGGGCAGCTACCGGTTCTCAGCCCCAGCATTTT. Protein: CASSYGAATGSQPQHF.

CDR3 region: CASSPRTGGSSYEQYF. In DNA form, the CDR3 reads TGTGCCAGTAGTCCACGTACAGGGGGGAGCTCCTACGAGCAGTACTTC. The V call is TRBV19, the J call TRBJ2-7, with 8 nucleotides matching TRBD1. Trimming cost V 5 bases and J 0 bases; bases outside gene matches: 9. The CDR3 is 16 residues long. The germline V gene has CDR1 LNHDA and CDR2 SQIVND (reference sequence). Together with reference TRBV19 and TRBJ2-7, the CDR3 gives the full variable domain: DGGITQSPKYLFRKEGQNVTLSCEQNLNHDAMYWYRQDPGQGLRLIYYSQIVNDFQKGDIAEGYSVSREKKESFPLTVTSAQKNPTAFYLCASSPRTGGSSYEQYFGPGTRLTVT.

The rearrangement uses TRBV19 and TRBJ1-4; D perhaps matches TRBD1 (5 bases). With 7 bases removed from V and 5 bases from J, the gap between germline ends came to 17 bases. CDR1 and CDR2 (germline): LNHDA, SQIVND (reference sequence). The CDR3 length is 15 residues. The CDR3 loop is CASTNRWDSNEKLFF. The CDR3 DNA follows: TGTGCCAGTACCAATAGATGGGACTCCAATGAAAAACTGTTTTTT.

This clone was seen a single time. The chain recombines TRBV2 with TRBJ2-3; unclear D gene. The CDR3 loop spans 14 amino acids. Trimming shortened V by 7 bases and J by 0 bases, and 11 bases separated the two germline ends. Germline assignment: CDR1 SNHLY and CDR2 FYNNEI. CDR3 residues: CASTSQRSTDTQYF. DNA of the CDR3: TGTGCCAGCACCTCCCAGCGTAGCACAGATACGCAGTATTTT.

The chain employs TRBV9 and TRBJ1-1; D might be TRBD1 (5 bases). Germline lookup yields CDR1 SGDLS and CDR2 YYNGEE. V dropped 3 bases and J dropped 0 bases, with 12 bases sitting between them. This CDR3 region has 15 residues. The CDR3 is CASSANRRMNTEAFF. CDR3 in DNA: TGTGCCAGCAGCGCAAACAGGCGCATGAACACTGAAGCTTTCTTT.

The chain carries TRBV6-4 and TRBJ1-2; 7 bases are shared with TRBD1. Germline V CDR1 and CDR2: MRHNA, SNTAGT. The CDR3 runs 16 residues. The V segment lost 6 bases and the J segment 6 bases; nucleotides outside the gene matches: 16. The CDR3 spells CASREPLGTAVHGYTF. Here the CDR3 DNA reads TGTGCCAGCAGGGAACCCCTTGGGACAGCGGTGCATGGCTACACCTTC.

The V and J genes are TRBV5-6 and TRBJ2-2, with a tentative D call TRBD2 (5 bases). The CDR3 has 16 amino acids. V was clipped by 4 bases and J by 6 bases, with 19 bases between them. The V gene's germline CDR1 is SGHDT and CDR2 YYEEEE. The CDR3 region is CASSPLEEVFPGELFF. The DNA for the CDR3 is TGTGCCAGCAGCCCCCTGGAGGAGGTGTTCCCCGGGGAGCTGTTTTTT.

The CDR3 spells CASRPTGTYGYTF. The CDR3 DNA reads TGTGCCAGCAGACCCACAGGGACCTATGGCTACACCTTC. J is TRBJ1-2 and V is TRBV7-2; D might be TRBD1 (6 bases). Germline values: CDR1 SGHTA, CDR2 FQGNSA. Trimming took 6 bases from V and 4 from J, leaving 12 bases between them. The CDR3 totals 13 residues.

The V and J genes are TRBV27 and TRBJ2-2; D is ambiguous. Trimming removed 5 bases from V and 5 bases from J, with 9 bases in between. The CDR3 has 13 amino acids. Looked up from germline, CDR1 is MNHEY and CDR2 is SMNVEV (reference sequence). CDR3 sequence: CASSVTRTGELFF. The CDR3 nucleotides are TGTGCCAGCAGTGTAACAAGAACCGGGGAGCTGTTTTTT.

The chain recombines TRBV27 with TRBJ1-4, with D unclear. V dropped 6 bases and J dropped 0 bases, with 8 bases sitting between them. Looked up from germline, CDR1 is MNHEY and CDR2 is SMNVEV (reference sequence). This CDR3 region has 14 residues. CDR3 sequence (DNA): TGTGCCAGCAGGTTAAGCCCAACTAATGAAAAACTGTTTTTT. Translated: CASRLSPTNEKLFF.